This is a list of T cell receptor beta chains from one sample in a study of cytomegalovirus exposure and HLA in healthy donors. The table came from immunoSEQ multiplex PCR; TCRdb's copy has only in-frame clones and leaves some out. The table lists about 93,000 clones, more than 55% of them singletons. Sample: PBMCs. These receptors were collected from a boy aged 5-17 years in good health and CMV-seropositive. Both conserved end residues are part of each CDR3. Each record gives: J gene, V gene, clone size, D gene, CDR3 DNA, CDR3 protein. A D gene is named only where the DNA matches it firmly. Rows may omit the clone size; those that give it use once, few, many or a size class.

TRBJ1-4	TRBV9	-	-	TGTGCCAGCAGCGTAGGTGTCAGGGCAGGGGAAAAACTGTTTTTT	CASSVGVRAGEKLFF
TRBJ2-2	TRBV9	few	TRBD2	TGTGCCAGCAGCGCCTTAGCGGGGGCCACCGGGGAGCTGTTTTTT	CASSALAGATGELFF
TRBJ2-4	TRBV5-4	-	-	TGTGCCAGCAGCTTGGACGAGAGGAACATTCAGTACTTC	CASSLDERNIQYF
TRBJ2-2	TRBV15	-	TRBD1	TGTGCCACCAGCAGAGATAGGGCAGGGGGCTCCGGGGAGCTGTTTTTT	CATSRDRAGGSGELFF
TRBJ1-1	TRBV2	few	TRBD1	TGTGCCAGCAGTGTGGTAGGGACAGGCGAAGCTTTCTTT	CASSVVGTGEAFF
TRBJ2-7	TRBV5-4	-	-	TGTGCCAGCAGCTTCTGGAGGGCCGTGAACGAGCAGTACTTC	CASSFWRAVNEQYF
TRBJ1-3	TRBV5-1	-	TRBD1	TGCGCCAGCAGCGCCGGACAGGGGGCTATTGGAAACACCATATATTTT	CASSAGQGAIGNTIYF
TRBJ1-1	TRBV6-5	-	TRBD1	TGTGCCAGCAGTTACATGACAGGGATGAACACTGAAGCTTTCTTT	CASSYMTGMNTEAFF
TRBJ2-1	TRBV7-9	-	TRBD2	TGTGCCAGCAGCTCCCCTAGACTAGCGGGAGTGACTGAGCAGTTCTTC	CASSSPRLAGVTEQFF
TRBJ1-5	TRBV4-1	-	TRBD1	TGCGCCAGCAGCCAAGAACCGGGACAGGGGAATCAGCCCCAGCATTTT	CASSQEPGQGNQPQHF
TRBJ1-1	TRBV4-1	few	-	TGCGCCAGCAATCAGGGGACCCCCACTGAAGCTTTCTTT	CASNQGTPTEAFF
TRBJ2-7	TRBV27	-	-	TGTGCCAGCAGTCAAGACAGGGAGCAGTACTTC	CASSQDREQYF
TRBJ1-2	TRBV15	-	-	TGTGCCACCAGCCGGGGGGTGACAGTGCCCCGGGGTTACACCTTC	CATSRGVTVPRGYTF
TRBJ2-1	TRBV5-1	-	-	TGCGCCAGCAGGATTACTAGGACGAGTGGTGAGCAGTTCTTC	CASRITRTSGEQFF
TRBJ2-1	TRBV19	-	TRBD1	TGTGCCAGTAGTATAACCTCAGGGGGCTATGAGCAGTTCTTC	CASSITSGGYEQFF
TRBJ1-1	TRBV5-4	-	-	TGTGCCAGCAGTTCCGGACAGCAGAACACTGAAGCTTTCTTT	CASSSGQQNTEAFF
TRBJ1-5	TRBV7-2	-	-	TGTGCCAGCAGCTTAGGGCAGGGCAATCAGCCCCAGCATTTT	CASSLGQGNQPQHF
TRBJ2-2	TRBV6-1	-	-	TGTGCCAGCAGTGAAAAAACAGTCTTTGCGAACACCGGGGAGCTGTTTTTT	CASSEKTVFANTGELFF
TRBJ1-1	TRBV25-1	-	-	TGTGCCAGCAGTGTTGGCTCCCTGAACACTGAAGCTTTCTTT	CASSVGSLNTEAFF
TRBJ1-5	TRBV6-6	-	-	TGTGCCAGCAGTTTCACAGGAGATAGCAATCAGCCCCAGCATTTT	CASSFTGDSNQPQHF
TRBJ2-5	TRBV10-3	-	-	TGTGGGGCGGGGCAGGGAGGAGAGACCCAGTACTTC	CGAGQGGETQYF
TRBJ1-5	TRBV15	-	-	TGTGCCACCAGCAGAGGGGGAGCCGGCGAGTTAGGGCGGATCAATCAGCCCCAGCATTTT	CATSRGGAGELGRINQPQHF